These 27 T cell receptor beta chains came from one sample sequenced in a study of cytomegalovirus exposure and HLA in healthy donors. Produced via immunoSEQ multiplex PCR; TCRdb's table is partial and in-frame only. Of about 240,000 clones in the sample, approximately 83% are singletons; the top ten hold 1% to 1.5%. Sequencing was done on a sample of PBMCs. Every receptor here comes from a woman aged 25 to 39 in good health and CMV-seropositive.

The chain combines TRBV5-1 with TRBJ2-7, with a tentative D call TRBD2 (6 bases). The V and J ends lost 0 bases and 0 bases respectively, with 16 bases between them. Germline loops: CDR1 SGHRS, CDR2 YFSETQ. The CDR3 totals 17 residues. This CDR3 reads CASSLGVDSGRSYEQYF. The CDR3 region has the DNA TGCGCCAGCAGCTTGGGGGTTGATAGCGGCCGCTCCTACGAGCAGTACTTC.

The J gene is TRBJ1-1, the V gene TRBV6-6; TRBD1 aligns across 9 bases. V lost 7 bases to trimming and J lost 7 bases; unmatched junction nucleotides: 13. The CDR3 length is 15 residues. Germline V gene data show CDR1 as MNHNY and CDR2 as SVGAGI (reference sequence). Written as DNA, the CDR3 is TGTGCCAGCATTCCATCCCCGGGACAGGGACTTGAAGCTTTCTTT. Its protein product is CASIPSPGQGLEAFF.

The chain joins TRBV7-3 to TRBJ2-7; D might be TRBD2 (5 bases). From germline, CDR1 is SGHTA and CDR2 FQGTGA. CDR3 length: 14 residues. With 5 bases removed from V and 1 base from J, the gap between germline ends came to 12 bases. As DNA, the CDR3 is TGTGCCAGCAGCCCCAGAGAGGGATCCTACGAGCAGTACTTC. It specifies CASSPREGSYEQYF.

This rearrangement joins TRBV5-4 to TRBJ2-3; TRBD2 might be the D (5 bases). V was cut by 2 bases and J by 0 bases, with 13 bases left in between. The CDR3 contains 16 residues. Germline V CDR1 and CDR2: SGHNT, YYREEE (reference sequence). The CDR3 is CASSFSDWTSTDTQYF. The CDR3 bases are TGTGCCAGCAGCTTTTCGGACTGGACTAGCACAGATACGCAGTATTTT.

The genes are TRBV10-3 and TRBJ1-4, with TRBD1 identical over 8 bases. CDR3 length: 19 residues. Unmatched junction bases numbered 17, after V lost 0 bases and J lost 8 bases. Germline CDR1 reads ENHRY; CDR2 reads SYGVKD. The CDR3 is CAISESDPRGRTGGEKLFF. The CDR3 DNA is TGTGCCATCAGTGAGTCGGATCCCAGGGGGCGTACGGGTGGGGAAAAACTGTTTTTT.

The chain links TRBV5-4 to TRBJ2-1, with 8 bases that match TRBD2. The V gene end was trimmed by 2 bases and the J gene end by 4 bases; junction bases not matched to a gene: 2. The CDR3 extends over 14 amino acids. From germline, CDR1 is SGHNT and CDR2 YYREEE (reference sequence). The CDR3 DNA reads as TGTGCCAGCAGCTTACGGGAGGGGTACAATGAGCAGTTCTTC. The encoded protein is CASSLREGYNEQFF.

The chain combines TRBV29-1 with TRBJ2-1; D unclear. Germline CDR1 reads SQVTM; CDR2 reads ANQGSEA. This CDR3 spans 12 amino acids. The germline V and J ends were trimmed by 4 bases and 5 bases, with 9 bases remaining between them. CDR3 region: CSVVPRNNEQFF. CDR3 coding DNA: TGCAGCGTTGTACCTAGAAACAATGAGCAGTTCTTC.

The chain employs TRBV13 and TRBJ2-5; unclear D gene. Trimming pared 6 bases from V and 2 bases from J, leaving 4 bases between. This CDR3 contains 11 residues. The germline gives CDR1 PRHDT, CDR2 FYEKMQ (reference sequence). CDR3 nucleotides: TGTGCCAGCAGGACTCAAGAGACCCAGTACTTC. Protein product: CASRTQETQYF. The full variable domain, in which reference TRBV13 and TRBJ2-5 provide the parts outside the CDR3, is AAGVIQSPRHLIKEKRETATLKCYPIPRHDTVYWYQQGPGQDPQFLISFYEKMQSDKGSIPDRFSAQQFSDYHSELNMSSLELGDSALYFCASRTQETQYFGPGTRLLVL.

V gene TRBV7-2 combines with J gene TRBJ2-7; TRBD1 might be the D (6 bases). This CDR3 is built from 12 residues. Germline assignment: CDR1 SGHTA and CDR2 FQGNSA. The V gene lost 5 bases and the J gene lost 10 bases, with 15 bases spanning the gap. The CDR3 nucleotides read TGTGCCAGCAGCCCGAGTGGGGGCGACCAGTACTTC. Encoded protein: CASSPSGGDQYF.

This chain joins TRBV30 and TRBJ2-1; a weak D match, TRBD2 (6 bases). This CDR3 spans 15 amino acids. Germline lookup yields CDR1 GTSNPN and CDR2 SVGIG (reference sequence). V was shortened by 4 bases and J by 1 base, with 14 bases between the two germline ends. In nucleotides, the CDR3 is TGTGCCTGGAATCACGGCGGGGTTTCCTACAATGAGCAGTTCTTC. Its protein is CAWNHGGVSYNEQFF.

V is TRBV2 and J is TRBJ1-1, with 7 bases lining up with TRBD1. Germline CDR1 and CDR2: SNHLY and FYNNEI. The CDR3 spans 12 residues. The junction had 2 bases not matched to a gene; V was cut back by 6 bases and J by 4 bases. The CDR3 reads CASRGDSTEAFF. The DNA for the CDR3 is TGTGCCAGCAGAGGGGACAGCACTGAAGCTTTCTTT. Combining the CDR3 with reference TRBV2 and TRBJ1-1 gives the whole variable domain EPEVTQTPSHQVTQMGQEVILRCVPISNHLYFYWYRQILGQKVEFLVSFYNNEISEKSEIFDDQFSVERPDGSNFTLKIRSTKLEDSAMYFCASRGDSTEAFFGQGTRLTVV.

The chain is built from TRBV6-1 and TRBJ2-1; TRBD1 aligns across 12 bases. Unmatched junction bases numbered 7, after V lost 6 bases and J lost 7 bases. This CDR3 spans 15 amino acids. CDR1 and CDR2 from the germline V gene are MNHNS and SASEGT. The CDR3 DNA sequence: TGTGCCAGCAGGACCGGGACAGGGGGCAATAATGAGCAGTTCTTC. Translated, it gives CASRTGTGGNNEQFF.

The chain links TRBV9 to TRBJ2-1, with 9 bases that match TRBD2. Trimming cost V 4 bases and J 9 bases; bases outside gene matches: 11. Germline V gene data show CDR1 as SGDLS and CDR2 as YYNGEE. CDR3 length: 15 residues. The CDR3 bases are TGTGCCAGCAGCCCCTCGGCGGGAGGGCGAGGTGAGCAGTTCTTC. Its protein is CASSPSAGGRGEQFF.

The table lists this clone with a count of one. The chain uses TRBV30 and TRBJ2-6; 10 nucleotides agree with TRBD1. This CDR3 spans 20 amino acids. Germline V gene lookup returns CDR1 GTSNPN and CDR2 SVGIG (reference sequence). V was pared by 3 bases and J by 0 bases, with 14 bases of the junction left unmatched. For the CDR3, the DNA is TGTGCCTGGAGCCCTACTTTCCGGGACAGGGGAAGCTCTGGGGCCAACGTCCTGACTTTC. Encoded protein: CAWSPTFRDRGSSGANVLTF. The entire variable domain, with the rest obtained from reference TRBV30 and TRBJ2-6, is as follows: SQTIHQWPATLVQPVGSPLSLECTVEGTSNPNLYWYRQAAGRGLQLLFYSVGIGQISSEVPQNLSASRPQDRQFILSSKKLLLSDSGFYLCAWSPTFRDRGSSGANVLTFGAGSRLTVL.

The V and J genes are TRBV19 and TRBJ1-1; D perhaps matches TRBD1 (5 bases). Trimming left V 5 bases short and J 3 bases short, with 25 bases between. The CDR3 length is 18 residues. Germline CDR1 LNHDA, CDR2 SQIVND (reference sequence). The CDR3 reads CASSPTREGTGVDTEAFF. CDR3 in DNA: TGTGCCAGTAGTCCAACGAGGGAAGGGACGGGGGTGGACACTGAAGCTTTCTTT.

The V gene is TRBV6-5, the J gene TRBJ1-2; D is unresolved. CDR1 and CDR2 (germline): MNHEY, SVGAGI. V lost 7 bases and J 4 bases, leaving 13 bases between the germline ends. The CDR3 covers 13 residues. The CDR3 DNA reads as TGTGCCAGCACCAAATCAGGAGGCTATGGCTACACCTTC. This sequence encodes CASTKSGGYGYTF.

The CDR3 sequence is CASSLSPRGGTYEQYF. The CDR3 DNA reads TGTGCCAGTAGTCTTTCACCTCGCGGCGGAACCTACGAGCAGTACTTC. The rearrangement uses TRBV19 and TRBJ2-7; D unclear. Trimming took off 5 bases at V and 2 bases at J, with 19 bases between the two ends. The CDR3 extends over 16 amino acids. Germline V gene sequence: CDR1 LNHDA, CDR2 SQIVND (reference sequence).

In this sample, this clone turned up once. V gene TRBV7-9 combines with J gene TRBJ2-1; 16 positions match TRBD2. The germline gives CDR1 SEHNR, CDR2 FQNEAQ (reference sequence). This CDR3 has 16 amino acids. The ends lost 4 bases at V and 8 bases at J; junction bases unmatched: 5. CDR3 protein: CASSSGTSGRADEQFF. CDR3 coding DNA: TGTGCCAGCAGCTCCGGGACTAGCGGGAGGGCCGATGAGCAGTTCTTC.

The chain uses TRBV19 and TRBJ2-2; D is perhaps TRBD2 (7 bases). CDR1 is LNHDA and CDR2 is SQIVND in the germline V gene (reference sequence). The CDR3 consists of 13 residues. The V end was cut by 3 bases, the J end by 9 bases, with 11 bases between. The DNA of the CDR3 is TGTGCCAGTAGTATCGTGGGGGGGCGGGAGCTGTTTTTT. Protein sequence: CASSIVGGRELFF.

This clone was recorded only once. This chain uses TRBV28 with TRBJ2-7; the D is unclear. Between the trimmed V and J ends, which lost 6 bases and 2 bases, there was a span of 8 bases. The CDR3 length is 12 residues. CDR1 MDHEN and CDR2 SYDVKM come from the germline V gene. CDR3 coding DNA: TGTGCCAGCAGCCTCCCCCCCTACGAGCAGTACTTC. Translating gives CASSLPPYEQYF.

The J gene is TRBJ2-1, the V gene TRBV5-1, with D perhaps TRBD2 (7 bases). In germline, CDR1 is SGHRS, CDR2 YFSETQ. Trimming left V 4 bases short and J 6 bases short, with 23 bases between. The CDR3 has 17 amino acids. The CDR3 DNA is TGCGCCAGCAGCGGGGGGGCCACTAGCGCAGGTGTCAATGAGCAGTTCTTC. This gives the protein CASSGGATSAGVNEQFF.

The rearrangement joins TRBV5-1 to TRBJ2-5, with D possibly being TRBD1 (5 bases). Germline V gene data show CDR1 as SGHRS and CDR2 as YFSETQ. V was pared by 0 bases and J by 4 bases, with 16 bases between. The CDR3 is made up of 16 amino acids. The CDR3 region has the DNA TGCGCCAGCAGCTTGGACCGCAGGGTGGGTAGAGAGACCCAGTACTTC. Translated: CASSLDRRVGRETQYF.

V usage is TRBV10-3 and J usage is TRBJ2-1; 10 positions match TRBD2. After removal of 11 bases from V and 13 bases from J, the junction contained 20 bases not matched to a gene. Germline CDR1 reads ENHRY; CDR2 reads SYGVKD. This CDR3 is 15 amino acids long. The chain's CDR3 is CASREREGPGTVQFF. The CDR3 DNA sequence: TGTGCCTCCCGGGAGCGGGAGGGTCCGGGGACGGTTCAGTTCTTC.

V is TRBV4-1 and J is TRBJ2-7; TRBD1 matches at 10 bases. The CDR3 is made up of 15 amino acids. Germline assignment: CDR1 MGHRA and CDR2 YSYEKL. Germline trimming cut 7 bases from V and 2 bases from J; bases unmatched to any gene: 8. The CDR3 DNA sequence: TGCGCCAGCAACAAAGGGGGACAGGGGACCTACGAGCAGTACTTC. Its translation is CASNKGGQGTYEQYF.

This chain connects TRBV29-1 to TRBJ2-7, with D perhaps matching TRBD1 (6 bases). V lost 7 bases, J lost 4 bases, and 23 bases lay in between. The CDR3 covers 15 residues. CDR1 is SQVTM and CDR2 is ANQGSEA in the germline V gene. The CDR3 DNA follows: TGCAGCGCCGCCCAAATGTTGGTCAGGGGTTACGAGCAGTACTTC. Its protein product is CSAAQMLVRGYEQYF.

The V gene is TRBV6-6, the J gene TRBJ2-1; TRBD2 matches at 9 bases. V shed 6 bases and J 7 bases; nucleotides not matched to a gene: 7. The CDR3 extends over 14 amino acids. Germline CDR1 is MNHNY and CDR2 is SVGAGI (reference sequence). The CDR3 region has the DNA TGTGCCAGCAGCCCGCGCGGGAGGGGTAATGAGCAGTTCTTC. Protein product: CASSPRGRGNEQFF.

This clone has only a few counts. The chain links TRBV7-8 to TRBJ1-2; tentative D call: TRBD1 (6 bases). This CDR3 comprises 15 residues. Trimming took off 3 bases at V and 2 bases at J, with 13 bases between the two ends. Germline-derived CDR1 and CDR2 are SGHVS and FQNEAQ. CDR3 nucleotide sequence: TGTGCCAGCAGCTTGAGTTCAGGGGTAAACTATGGCTACACCTTC. As protein: CASSLSSGVNYGYTF.